This T cell receptor (beta chain) was obtained from a study of molecular identifiers for immune sequencing clone quantification. Study results and limitations: Clones that exceeded 20 RNA copies held over 98% of effector molecules, yet under 1% in naive cells.

In this sample, this clonotype turned up many times. What it binds is unknown. Naive CD8 library inputs spanned about 19,000 to 1,000,000 sorted cells and 10%, 30% or 50% RNA. Bulk TCR libraries were made with methods that had been previously described and with listed TCR primers. TCRdb used MiXCR to reprocess the PCR reads, holding one entry per CDR3 protein. The data hold over 600,000 distinct CDR3 sequences, with just under 20% observed a single time. CDR1 and CDR2 (germline): DFQATT, SNEGSKA (reference sequence). The CDR3 is made up of 11 amino acids. The source of this sequence is a human donor in good health. Some libraries in this study had Jurkat cell RNA spiked in. This chain connects TRBV20-1 to TRBJ2-7, with D unresolved. The source material was naive CD8+ T cells from blood, with Jurkat cell RNA spiked in. Described subset: FACS-sorted CD8+CD4-CCR7+CD45RA+ naive T cells. CDR3 coding DNA: TGCAAGGGCACACCCGGCTACGAGCAGTACTTC. Its translation is CKGTPGYEQYF.